The source of this T cell receptor beta chain is a study of blood T cell repertoires in COVID-19. Source study methods: Reference gene primer amplification gave estimated nucleated cell counts. This table comes from immunoSEQ multiplex PCR, and its TCRdb copy is limited to in-frame clones, with some not included. That table supplies the V and J calls and clone size; D and trimming were determined from the DNA. The table includes 200,000 to 250,000 clones, approximately 81% detected once. This clone was picked up one time. V lost 4 bases, J lost 5 bases, and 13 bases stayed unmatched. In germline, CDR1 is ENHRY, CDR2 SYGVKD. The CDR3 covers 16 residues.

The sequence derives from a woman aged 50 to 65 with acute COVID-19. The chain carries TRBV10-3 and TRBJ1-2; 7 positions agree with TRBD1. The specimen was PBMCs or T cells enriched from blood (not recorded which). CDR3 region: CAISADRSKSLYGYTF. The CDR3 DNA reads TGTGCCATCAGTGCGGACAGGTCGAAGAGCTTATATGGCTACACCTTC.